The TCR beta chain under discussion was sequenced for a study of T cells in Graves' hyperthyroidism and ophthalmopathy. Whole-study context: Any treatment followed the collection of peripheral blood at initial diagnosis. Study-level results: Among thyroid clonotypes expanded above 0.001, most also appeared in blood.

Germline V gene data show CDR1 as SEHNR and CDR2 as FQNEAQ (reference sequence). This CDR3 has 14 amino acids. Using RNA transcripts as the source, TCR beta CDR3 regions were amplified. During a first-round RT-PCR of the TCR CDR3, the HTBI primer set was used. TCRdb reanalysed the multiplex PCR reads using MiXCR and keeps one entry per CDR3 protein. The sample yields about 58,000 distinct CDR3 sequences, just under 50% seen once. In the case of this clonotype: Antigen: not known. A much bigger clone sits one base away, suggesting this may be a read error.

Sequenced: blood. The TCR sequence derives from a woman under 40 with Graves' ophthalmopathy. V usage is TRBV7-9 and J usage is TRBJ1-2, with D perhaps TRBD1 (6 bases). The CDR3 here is CASSFVDSPYGNTF. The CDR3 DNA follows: TGTGCCAGCAGTTTCGTGGACAGTCCTTATGGCAACACCTTC.